These T cell receptor beta chains were read from a single sample in a study of blood T cell repertoires in COVID-19. Method: immunoSEQ multiplex PCR; TCRdb's copy keeps in-frame clones and lacks some. The repertoire holds approximately 130,000 clones, roughly 86% seen once, with 9.5% to 15% in the top ten. The sequencing sample was made of peripheral blood. These receptors were obtained from a human donor in a cohort sampled during active COVID-19. CDR3s include the opening cysteine and the closing phenylalanine or tryptophan. A D gene is named only where the DNA matches it firmly. Clone sizes are given selectively: once, few, many, or a class where the clone is expanded.

clone_size	v_call	j_call	d_call	cdr3_aa	cdr3_nt
-	TRBV7-8	TRBJ1-5	-	CASSGPWGGGGQPQHF	TGTGCCAGCAGCGGACCATGGGGAGGCGGGGGCCAGCCCCAGCATTTT
-	TRBV6-6	TRBJ1-3	TRBD1	CASSLDRAGNTIYF	TGTGCCAGCAGCCTGGACAGGGCAGGAAACACCATATATTTT
once	TRBV6-6	TRBJ1-1	TRBD1	CASMADRAMNTEAFF	TGTGCCAGTATGGCCGACAGGGCGATGAACACTGAAGCTTTCTTT
-	TRBV5-1	TRBJ2-3	TRBD1	CASSLALRTGGTDTQYF	TGCGCCAGCAGCTTGGCTCTTCGGACAGGGGGCACAGATACGCAGTATTTT
-	TRBV28	TRBJ1-2	TRBD1	CASILQGAHNGYTF	TGTGCCAGCATTCTCCAGGGGGCGCATAATGGCTACACCTTC
-	TRBV19	TRBJ1-5	-	CASSIEGTGWLGNQPQHF	TGTGCCAGTAGTATCGAGGGTACGGGTTGGCTCGGCAATCAGCCCCAGCATTTT
-	TRBV7-9	TRBJ2-1	TRBD2	CASSGLAENNEQFF	TGTGCCAGCTCGGGACTAGCGGAAAACAATGAGCAGTTCTTC
-	TRBV29-1	TRBJ2-2	-	CSVGLGGGELFF	TGCAGCGTTGGTCTGGGGGGCGGGGAGCTGTTTTTT
-	TRBV7-9	TRBJ2-4	-	CASSYGDPNIQYF	TGTGCCAGCAGCTATGGAGACCCCAACATTCAGTACTTC
few	TRBV7-9	TRBJ2-7	-	CASSPKVTGPSYEQYF	TGTGCCAGCAGCCCAAAGGTCACAGGACCCTCCTACGAGCAGTACTTC
-	TRBV11-3	TRBJ1-1	-	CASSPGHGEEAFF	TGTGCCAGCTCCCCCGGTCACGGTGAAGAAGCTTTCTTT
-	TRBV5-1	TRBJ2-5	TRBD2	CASSRLGTRSSQETQYF	TGCGCCAGCAGCCGACTCGGGACTAGAAGTTCCCAAGAGACCCAGTACTTC
-	TRBV7-8	TRBJ2-7	-	CASTPGFRVPREQYF	TGTGCCAGCACCCCCGGGTTCAGGGTTCCTCGAGAGCAGTACTTC
-	TRBV19	TRBJ2-1	-	CASTSGQRAYNEQFF	TGTGCCAGTACTTCCGGACAGAGAGCCTACAATGAGCAGTTCTTC
-	TRBV2	TRBJ2-7	TRBD2	CASGGRWAGGISYEQYF	TGTGCCAGCGGCGGCCGCTGGGCCGGGGGGATCTCCTACGAGCAGTACTTC
-	TRBV5-6	TRBJ1-5	-	CASSSGTPRGQPQHF	TGTGCCAGCAGCTCGGGGACTCCACGGGGTCAGCCCCAGCATTTT
once	TRBV6-5	TRBJ2-1	TRBD2	CASSKPSGGVNEQFF	TGTGCCAGCAGTAAACCTAGCGGGGGGGTTAATGAGCAGTTCTTC
-	TRBV6-6	TRBJ2-1	TRBD2	CASSSTRGDEQFF	TGTGCCAGCAGTTCAACTCGGGGGGATGAGCAGTTCTTC
-	TRBV15	TRBJ1-2	TRBD1	CATSRVPGGQGYGYTF	TGTGCCACCAGCAGAGTACCGGGGGGACAGGGCTATGGCTACACCTTC
once	TRBV5-6	TRBJ2-5	TRBD1	CASSWTGIYETQYF	TGTGCCAGCAGCTGGACAGGGATTTACGAGACCCAGTACTTC
-	TRBV13	TRBJ2-1	TRBD1	CASSQDRGGSNEQFF	TGTGCCAGCAGCCAGGACAGGGGGGGCTCCAATGAGCAGTTCTTC
-	TRBV18	TRBJ1-1	TRBD1	CASSEQGMNTEAFF	TGTGCCTCCTCCGAACAGGGGATGAACACTGAAGCTTTCTTT
-	TRBV10-3	TRBJ2-3	-	CAISVTGATDTQYF	TGTGCCATCAGCGTGACAGGAGCCACAGATACGCAGTATTTT
-	TRBV10-3	TRBJ2-1	TRBD2	CAISESASGGINEQFF	TGTGCCATCAGTGAGTCGGCTAGCGGGGGGATCAATGAGCAGTTCTTC
-	TRBV30	TRBJ1-2	TRBD1	CAWSISGTGVYGYTF	TGTGCCTGGAGTATTTCTGGGACAGGGGTATATGGCTACACCTTC
-	TRBV5-1	TRBJ2-7	-	CASSPAGGFYEQYF	TGCGCCAGCAGCCCCGCCGGCGGATTCTACGAGCAGTACTTC
-	TRBV2	TRBJ2-3	TRBD1	CASSPPGQGLYTQYF	TGTGCCAGCAGCCCACCGGGACAGGGATTATATACGCAGTATTTT
-	TRBV5-6	TRBJ2-3	TRBD1	CASSDVPGQGADTQYF	TGTGCCAGCAGCGACGTCCCGGGACAGGGGGCAGATACGCAGTATTTT
-	TRBV27	TRBJ1-1	TRBD1	CASSLSAGGQGQTF	TGTGCCAGCAGTTTATCGGCGGGAGGACAGGGGCAGACCTTT
-	TRBV3-1/TRBV3-2	TRBJ2-3	TRBD2	CASSPTQGGLAGSSTDTQYF	TGTGCCAGCAGCCCGACTCAGGGGGGACTAGCGGGTTCTAGCACAGATACGCAGTATTTT
-	TRBV24-1	TRBJ2-1	-	CATSDPDRERGEQFF	TGTGCCACCAGTGATCCGGATCGGGAGCGAGGTGAGCAGTTCTTC
-	TRBV19	TRBJ2-5	TRBD1	CASRDRGGEETQYF	TGTGCCAGCCGGGACAGGGGCGGAGAAGAGACCCAGTACTTC
-	TRBV10-2	TRBJ2-7	TRBD2	CASSGSGGVSEQYF	TGCGCCAGCAGTGGCAGCGGGGGGGTATCCGAGCAGTACTTC
-	TRBV29-1	TRBJ1-1	-	CSVVRSEAFF	TGCAGCGTTGTTCGGTCCGAAGCTTTCTTT
-	TRBV18	TRBJ1-6	TRBD1	CASSLTGDSPLHF	TGTGCCAGCTCCCTGACAGGGGATTCACCCCTCCACTTT
once	TRBV4-1	TRBJ2-2	-	CASSQEVANTGELFF	TGCGCCAGCAGCCAAGAAGTAGCGAACACCGGGGAGCTGTTTTTT
few	TRBV12-3/TRBV12-4	TRBJ1-6	-	CASRRLIRTPLHF	TGTGCCAGCAGGAGGCTGATTAGAACACCCCTCCACTTT
-	TRBV7-9	TRBJ1-1	-	CASSSVWMGGNTEAFF	TGTGCCAGCAGCTCAGTCTGGATGGGAGGGAACACTGAAGCTTTCTTT
-	TRBV7-9	TRBJ1-4	-	CASSLGWSRASDNEKLFF	TGTGCCAGCAGCTTAGGGTGGAGCAGGGCCTCAGATAATGAAAAACTGTTTTTT
-	TRBV25-1	TRBJ1-6	-	CASSESGNSPLHF	TGTGCCAGCAGTGAATCGGGAAATTCACCCCTCCACTTT
-	TRBV5-1	TRBJ1-2	TRBD1	CASSSGQDLYGYTF	TGCGCCAGCAGTTCGGGACAGGACCTCTATGGCTACACCTTC
-	TRBV5-1	TRBJ2-2	TRBD2	CASSLGLAGGSSTGELFF	TGCGCCAGCAGCTTGGGACTAGCGGGGGGAAGTTCCACCGGGGAGCTGTTTTTT
-	TRBV2	TRBJ2-7	TRBD2	CASSGERGSSYEQYF	TGTGCCAGCAGTGGGGAGCGGGGGAGCTCCTACGAGCAGTACTTC
-	TRBV5-6	TRBJ2-3	TRBD2	CASSYRGIGGWNTQYF	TGTGCCAGCAGTTACAGAGGCATCGGGGGGTGGAATACGCAGTATTTT
-	TRBV5-5	TRBJ1-1	-	CASSQGTWNTEAFF	TGTGCCAGCAGCCAGGGGACCTGGAACACTGAAGCTTTCTTT
-	TRBV5-6	TRBJ2-7	TRBD2	CASSLVGTNPLYEQYF	TGTGCCAGCAGCTTGGTCGGGACTAATCCTCTCTACGAGCAGTACTTC